This T cell receptor (beta chain) was identified during a study of graft-versus-host responses after intestinal transplantation. Study as a whole: Recipients underwent multivisceral, liver-intestinal, or isolated intestinal transplants.

The V and J ends lost 5 bases and 7 bases, in that order; junction bases with no gene match: 10. The germline gives CDR1 SGHVS, CDR2 FNYEAQ. The CDR3 sequence is 15 residues long. Data came from immunoSEQ multiplex PCR; TCRdb stores just in-frame clones and leaves some out. Seen here are more than 90,000 clones, around nine tenths observed once, and the top ten hold approximately 0.25%. Details on this clone: The antigen remains unidentified.

This chain joins TRBV7-6 and TRBJ2-7; 11 bases are shared with TRBD2. The source material was unstimulated CD4+ T cells sorted from spleen or lymph node cells, sampled before transplant. The receptor comes from a human donor who was the organ donor for an intestinal transplant. The CDR3 DNA follows: TGTGCCAGCAGCGTGAATAGCGGGAGGGCCGAGGAGCAGTACTTC. Its translation is CASSVNSGRAEEQYF.